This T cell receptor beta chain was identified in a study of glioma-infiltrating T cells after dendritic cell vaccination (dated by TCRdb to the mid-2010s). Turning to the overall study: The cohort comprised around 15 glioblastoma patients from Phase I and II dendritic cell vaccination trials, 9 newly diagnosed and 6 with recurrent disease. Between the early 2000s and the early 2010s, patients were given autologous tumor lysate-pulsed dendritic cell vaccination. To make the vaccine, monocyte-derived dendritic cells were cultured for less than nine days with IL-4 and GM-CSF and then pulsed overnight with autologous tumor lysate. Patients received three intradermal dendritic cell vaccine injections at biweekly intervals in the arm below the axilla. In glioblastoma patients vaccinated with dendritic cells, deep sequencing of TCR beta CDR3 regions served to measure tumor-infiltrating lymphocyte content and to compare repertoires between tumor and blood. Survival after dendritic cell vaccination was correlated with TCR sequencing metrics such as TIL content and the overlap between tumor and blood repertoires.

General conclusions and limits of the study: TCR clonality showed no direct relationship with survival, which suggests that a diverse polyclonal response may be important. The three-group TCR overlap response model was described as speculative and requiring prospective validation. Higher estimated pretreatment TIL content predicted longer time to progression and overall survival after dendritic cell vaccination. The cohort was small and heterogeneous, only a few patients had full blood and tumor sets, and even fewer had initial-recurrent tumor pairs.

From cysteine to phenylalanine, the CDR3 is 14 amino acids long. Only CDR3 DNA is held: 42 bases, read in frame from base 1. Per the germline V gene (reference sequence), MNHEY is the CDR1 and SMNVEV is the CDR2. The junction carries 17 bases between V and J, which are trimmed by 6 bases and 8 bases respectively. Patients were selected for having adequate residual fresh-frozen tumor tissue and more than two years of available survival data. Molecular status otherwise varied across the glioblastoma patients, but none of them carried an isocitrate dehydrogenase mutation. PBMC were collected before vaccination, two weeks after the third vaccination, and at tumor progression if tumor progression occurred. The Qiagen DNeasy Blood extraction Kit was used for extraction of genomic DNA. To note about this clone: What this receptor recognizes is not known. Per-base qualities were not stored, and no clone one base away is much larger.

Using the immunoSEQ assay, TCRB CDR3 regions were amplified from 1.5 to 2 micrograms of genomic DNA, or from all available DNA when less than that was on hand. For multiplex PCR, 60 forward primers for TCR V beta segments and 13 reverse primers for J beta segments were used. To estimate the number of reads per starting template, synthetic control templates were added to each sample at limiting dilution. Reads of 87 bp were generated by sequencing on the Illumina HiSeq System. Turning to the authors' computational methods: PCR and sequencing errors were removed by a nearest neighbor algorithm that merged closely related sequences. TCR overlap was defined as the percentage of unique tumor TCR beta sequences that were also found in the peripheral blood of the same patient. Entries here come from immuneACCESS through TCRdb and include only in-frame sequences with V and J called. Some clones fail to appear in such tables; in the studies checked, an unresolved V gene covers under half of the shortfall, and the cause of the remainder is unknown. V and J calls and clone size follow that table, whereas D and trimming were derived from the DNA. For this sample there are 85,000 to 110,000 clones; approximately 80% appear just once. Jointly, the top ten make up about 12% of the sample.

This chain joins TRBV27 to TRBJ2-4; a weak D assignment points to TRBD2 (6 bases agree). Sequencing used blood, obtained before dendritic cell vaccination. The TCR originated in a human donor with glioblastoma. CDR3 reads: CASSSWEARDIQYF. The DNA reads TGTGCCAGCAGCTCGTGGGAGGCCAGGGACATTCAGTACTTC.